Listed below are T cell receptor beta chains from one sample, sequenced in a study of identical twins. In TCRdb, the 5' RACE reads were re-called with MiXCR into one record per CDR3 protein. This sample has around 1.7 million distinct CDR3 sequences, with more than 30% found just once. Sequences were obtained from cord blood. The receptors here all came from a newborn girl in good health. Both conserved end residues are trimmed from each CDR3.

J: TRBJ2-7
V: TRBV7-8
CDR3: ASSYAGTAPYEQY

J: TRBJ1-6
V: TRBV2
CDR3: ASSMRQNNSPLH

J: TRBJ2-1
V: TRBV12-3/TRBV12-4
CDR3: ASSQGTSARNEQF

J: TRBJ1-6
V: TRBV20-1
CDR3: SAGTGHGSPLH

J: TRBJ2-5
V: TRBV27
CDR3: ASSRKGPFIQETQY

J: TRBJ2-1
V: TRBV20-1
CDR3: SAITGAHYNEQF

J: TRBJ2-1
V: TRBV4-1
CDR3: ASSRTVFNEQF

J: TRBJ1-1
V: TRBV12-3/TRBV12-4
CDR3: ASSFRTGATEAF

J: TRBJ2-4
V: TRBV30
CDR3: AWSVMENIQY

J: TRBJ2-7
V: TRBV6-2/TRBV6-3
CDR3: ASSYSPGQSSYEQY

J: TRBJ1-2
V: TRBV12-3/TRBV12-4
CDR3: ASMHRRGYT

J: TRBJ1-2
V: TRBV28
CDR3: ASNTRQGFNPSSYGYT

J: TRBJ2-1
V: TRBV20-1
CDR3: SASWLQGSSEARRGLFDEQF

J: TRBJ2-1
V: TRBV14
CDR3: ASSQVLTSGILDEQF

J: TRBJ1-1
V: TRBV29-1
CDR3: SVVQGADTEAF

J: TRBJ2-7
V: TRBV2
CDR3: ASRTSGRLMAYEQY

J: TRBJ2-3
V: TRBV20-1
CDR3: SASVLASDTQY

J: TRBJ2-7
V: TRBV28
CDR3: ASSSRGTSHYEQY

J: -
V: TRBV29-1
CDR3: SVATLLGYEQY

J: -
V: TRBV7-8
CDR3: ASSRAGTGLVTQY

J: TRBJ2-3
V: TRBV13
CDR3: ASSSRTSGGASTDTQY

J: TRBJ2-3
V: TRBV20-1
CDR3: SGNSRGAITDTQY

J: TRBJ2-1
V: TRBV3-1
CDR3: ASSGTPKNEQF

J: -
V: TRBV3-1
CDR3: ASSQREYEQY

J: TRBJ1-3
V: TRBV3-1
CDR3: ASSRPWDASGNTIY

J: TRBJ2-5
V: TRBV5-1
CDR3: ASSYPGTGSGEQY

J: TRBJ1-5
V: TRBV30
CDR3: AWNVQGSSNQPQH

J: TRBJ2-1
V: TRBV20-1
CDR3: SASGGSGLAYNEQF

J: TRBJ2-1
V: TRBV5-1
CDR3: ASSGSSYNEQF

J: TRBJ2-7
V: TRBV3-1
CDR3: ASSPRDLRYEQY

J: TRBJ2-3
V: TRBV3-1
CDR3: ASSQGLAGGYTDTQY

J: TRBJ2-7
V: TRBV20-1
CDR3: SARAVAGDPYEQY

J: TRBJ2-3
V: TRBV3-1
CDR3: ASSQDPTSGGPLADTQY

J: TRBJ2-3
V: TRBV20-1
CDR3: SARDLGPPREDTQY

J: TRBJ1-2
V: TRBV7-2
CDR3: ASSLTPTGDYGYT

J: TRBJ2-2
V: TRBV6-5
CDR3: ASSWTLAGELF

J: TRBJ2-3
V: TRBV28
CDR3: ASGGQSRNTDTQY

J: TRBJ2-7
V: TRBV13
CDR3: ASSPPTGGSYEQY

J: TRBJ1-5
V: TRBV10-3
CDR3: AISQTGGRSSNQPQH

J: TRBJ1-2
V: TRBV21-1
CDR3: AISVDKNYGYT

J: TRBJ2-3
V: TRBV11-1
CDR3: ASSLSASLDTQY

J: TRBJ1-2
V: TRBV7-9
CDR3: ASEERGIYGYT

J: TRBJ2-3
V: TRBV6-2/TRBV6-3
CDR3: ASNARAGRDTQY

J: TRBJ1-5
V: TRBV20-1
CDR3: SAGKAVRQGGQPQH

J: TRBJ2-1
V: TRBV7-2
CDR3: ASSSTSGGPNNEQF

J: TRBJ1-1
V: TRBV21-1
CDR3: ASSPLTLRTEAF

J: TRBJ1-6
V: TRBV10-3
CDR3: AISELPGHEAH

J: TRBJ1-2
V: TRBV6-1
CDR3: ASSEAEDRFYYGYT